The next 16 T cell receptor beta chains were all read from a single sample in a study of blood T cell repertoires in COVID-19. TCRdb's copy holds only in-frame clones and misses some; the assay was immunoSEQ multiplex PCR. The sample records some 350,000 clones, around 89% being singletons. The sequenced sample consisted of peripheral blood. All receptors come from a young man with active or convalescent COVID-19.

The rearrangement uses TRBV19 and TRBJ2-3; 7 bases are shared with TRBD1. The CDR3 consists of 15 residues. With 9 bases clipped from V and 4 bases from J, the junction kept 13 bases outside the gene matches. Germline V CDR1 and CDR2: LNHDA, SQIVND (reference sequence). CDR3 sequence reads: CASRWTGRRADTQYF. The CDR3 coding sequence is TGTGCCAGCCGTTGGACAGGTCGTCGAGCAGATACGCAGTATTTT.

The chain is built from TRBV19 and TRBJ2-5; the match to TRBD1 covers 9 bases. The ends lost 4 bases at V and 5 bases at J; junction bases unmatched: 17. The CDR3 is 18 residues long. Germline CDR1 LNHDA, CDR2 SQIVND (reference sequence). The CDR3 sequence is CASSTYLPTGGNWETQYF. Here the CDR3 DNA reads TGTGCCAGTAGTACTTACCTCCCAACAGGGGGCAATTGGGAGACCCAGTACTTC.

The chain combines TRBV3-1 (or the pseudogene TRBV3-2) with TRBJ2-1, with 12 bases aligning to TRBD2. The CDR3 covers 15 residues. V gave up 2 bases and J gave up 5 bases; unmatched junction bases: 1. The germline V gene has CDR1 LGHDT and CDR2 YNNKEL (reference sequence). Here the CDR3 DNA reads TGTGCCAGCAGCCAATGGACTAGCGGGAACAATGAGCAGTTCTTC. Amino acid sequence: CASSQWTSGNNEQFF.

The chain has TRBV9 and TRBJ2-1, with D perhaps matching TRBD2 (6 bases). This CDR3 is built from 14 residues. From germline, CDR1 is SGDLS and CDR2 YYNGEE. Trimming removed 6 bases from V and 5 bases from J, with 15 bases in between. The CDR3 region has the DNA TGTGCCAGCACCATGAGCGGGTTTAACAATGAGCAGTTCTTC. Translation gives CASTMSGFNNEQFF. Filled out from reference TRBV9 and TRBJ2-1, the complete variable domain reads DSGVTQTPKHLITATGQRVTLRCSPRSGDLSVYWYQQSLDQGLQFLIQYYNGEERAKGNILERFSAQQFPDLHSELNLSSLELGDSALYFCASTMSGFNNEQFFGPGTRLTVL.

The chain recombines TRBV7-2 with TRBJ2-5; 8 bases line up with TRBD2. Germline V gives CDR1 SGHTA, CDR2 FQGNSA. The CDR3 extends over 17 amino acids. Trimming took 2 bases from V and 4 from J; bases not matched to a gene: 12. In DNA form, the CDR3 reads TGTGCCAGCAGCTTACGGTATAACGGGGGGGCCCGAGAGACCCAGTACTTC. Its protein is CASSLRYNGGARETQYF.

Notes on this clone: Other DNA sequences in the same sample also yield this CDR3. The chain has TRBV4-1 and TRBJ2-7; 9 nucleotides agree with TRBD2. The CDR3 loop spans 15 amino acids. Trimming at V came to 1 base and at J to 4 bases, leaving 5 bases not matched to a gene. CDR1 is MGHRA, CDR2 YSYEKL, per germline. For the CDR3, the DNA is TGCGCCAGCAGCCAAGGGCTAGCGGGGATTTACGAGCAGTACTTC. Its translation is CASSQGLAGIYEQYF.

This clone appeared a single time. This rearrangement joins TRBV5-1 to TRBJ2-1, with 8 bases matching TRBD1. The CDR3 extends over 14 amino acids. V lost 7 bases, J lost 3 bases, and 6 bases stayed unmatched. The germline gives CDR1 SGHRS, CDR2 YFSETQ. The CDR3 DNA is TGCGCCAGCTCCTCCGGGACAGGCTACAATGAGCAGTTCTTC. This translates into CASSSGTGYNEQFF.

This clone was seen only once. As DNA, the CDR3 is TGTGCCAGCAGTGTGGGGACACCTAGCTCTGGAAACACCATATATTTT. Translation gives CASSVGTPSSGNTIYF. The chain links TRBV2 to TRBJ1-3; maybe TRBD1 (6 bases). The CDR3 is 16 residues long. Trimming cost V 4 bases and J 0 bases, with 13 bases left between them. From germline, CDR1 is SNHLY and CDR2 FYNNEI.

The rearrangement uses TRBV2 and TRBJ2-7; 11 positions match TRBD2. Germline V gives CDR1 SNHLY, CDR2 FYNNEI. V was clipped by 8 bases and J by 4 bases; unmatched bases: 7. The CDR3 is 14 amino acids. The CDR3 protein is CASLGTSGKYEQYF. The CDR3 DNA reads TGTGCCAGCCTCGGGACTAGCGGAAAGTACGAGCAGTACTTC.

CDR3 residues: CASSQGSTDTQYF. CDR3 DNA sequence: TGCGCCAGCAGTCAGGGTAGCACAGATACGCAGTATTTT. The chain joins TRBV4-3 to TRBJ2-3; D might be TRBD1 (5 bases). CDR1 and CDR2 from the germline V gene are LGHNA and YSLEER. CDR3 size: 13 residues. Trimming pared 6 bases from V and 0 bases from J, leaving 7 bases between.

V gene TRBV19 combines with J gene TRBJ1-1, with D uncertain. CDR3 length: 10 residues. Trimming left V 7 bases short and J 4 bases short, with 4 bases between. Per the germline V gene, CDR1 is LNHDA and CDR2 is SQIVND (reference sequence). The CDR3 nucleotides read TGTGCCAGTAAGAGCACTGAAGCTTTCTTT. Translated, it gives CASKSTEAFF.

The V gene is TRBV6-5, the J gene TRBJ2-1; a weak D match, TRBD2 (5 bases). The length of the CDR3 is 14 residues. Trimming cost V 0 bases and J 8 bases, with 11 bases left between them. Per the germline V gene, CDR1 is MNHEY and CDR2 is SVGAGI. CDR3 nucleotides: TGTGCCAGCAGTTACTCGACACGGGGTCATGAGCAGTTCTTC. It translates to CASSYSTRGHEQFF.

J is TRBJ2-1 and V is TRBV30; a possible D gene is TRBD1 (6 bases). V was pared by 3 bases and J by 8 bases, with 14 bases between. The CDR3 totals 13 residues. CDR1 is GTSNPN, CDR2 SVGIG, per germline (reference sequence). Here the CDR3 DNA reads TGTGCCTGGAGCCCGGGACATGGAGATGAGCAGTTCTTC. Amino acids: CAWSPGHGDEQFF.

The V gene is TRBV11-2, the J gene TRBJ2-3; possibly TRBD2 for D (6 bases). The germline gives CDR1 SGHAT, CDR2 FQNNGV. Trimming stripped 1 base from V and 3 bases from J, with 8 bases between. This CDR3 is built from 14 residues. The CDR3 protein is CASSLGLGTDTQYF. The CDR3 DNA reads as TGTGCCAGCAGCTTAGGACTAGGTACAGATACGCAGTATTTT.

The chain uses TRBV7-2 and TRBJ2-2; the match to TRBD2 covers 13 bases. This CDR3 is 18 amino acids long. Germline V gene lookup returns CDR1 SGHTA and CDR2 FQGNSA. J was trimmed by 4 bases and V by 5 bases; bases with no gene match: 10. The CDR3 bases are TGTGCCAGCAGCAAGCCGACTAGCGGGAGGTTTGGCACCGGGGAGCTGTTTTTT. It is translated as CASSKPTSGRFGTGELFF.

The chain employs TRBV15 and TRBJ1-2; 8 bases line up with TRBD1. CDR1 LNHNV and CDR2 YYDKDF come from the germline V gene (reference sequence). The V segment lost 0 bases and the J segment 14 bases; nucleotides outside the gene matches: 8. The CDR3 length is 13 residues. The CDR3 spells CATSRDPDRGQTF. CDR3 bases: TGTGCCACCAGCAGAGATCCCGACAGGGGCCAGACCTTC.